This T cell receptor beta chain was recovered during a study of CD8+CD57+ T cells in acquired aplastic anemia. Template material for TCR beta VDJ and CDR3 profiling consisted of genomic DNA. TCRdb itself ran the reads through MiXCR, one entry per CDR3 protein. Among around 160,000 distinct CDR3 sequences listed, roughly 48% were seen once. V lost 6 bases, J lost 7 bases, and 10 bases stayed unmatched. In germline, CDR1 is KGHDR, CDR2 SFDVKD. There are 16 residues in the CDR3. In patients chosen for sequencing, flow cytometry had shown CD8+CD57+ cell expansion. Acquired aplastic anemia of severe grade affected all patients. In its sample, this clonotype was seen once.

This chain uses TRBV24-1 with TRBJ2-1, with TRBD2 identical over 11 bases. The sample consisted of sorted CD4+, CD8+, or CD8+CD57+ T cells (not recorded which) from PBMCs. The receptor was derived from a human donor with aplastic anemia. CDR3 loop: CATSSPPGLAENEQFF. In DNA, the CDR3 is TGTGCCACCAGTTCTCCACCGGGACTAGCGGAGAATGAGCAGTTCTTC.